This passage covers 3 T cell receptor beta chains from one sample sequenced in a study of blood T cell repertoires in COVID-19. Using immunoSEQ multiplex PCR, the repertoire was profiled, and TCRdb retains in-frame clones only, with some absent. The data hold hundreds of thousands of clones, with about 90% observed a single time. The sample comprised peripheral blood. These receptors were collected from a woman in her late teens or twenties who had recovered from COVID-19.

The J gene is TRBJ2-1, the V gene TRBV7-9; TRBD1 aligns across 8 bases. The CDR3 is 12 residues long. Trimming cost V 5 bases and J 15 bases; bases outside gene matches: 9. The germline V gene encodes CDR1 SEHNR and CDR2 FQNEAQ (reference sequence). CDR3 bases: TGTGCCAGCAGCCCTGGACAGGGATTACCGTTCTTC. It encodes CASSPGQGLPFF.

The chain combines TRBV28 with TRBJ2-3; TRBD2 matches at 12 bases. The germline CDR1 and CDR2 sequences are MDHEN and SYDVKM. With V trimmed by 5 bases and J by 1 base, 4 bases remained unmatched. The CDR3 loop spans 16 amino acids. CDR3 nucleotides: TGTGCCAGCAGTCCTAGCGGGAGGGGCGGCACAGATACGCAGTATTTT. It is translated as CASSPSGRGGTDTQYF. Full variable domain (rest looked up from reference TRBV28 and TRBJ2-3): DVKVTQSSRYLVKRTGEKVFLECVQDMDHENMFWYRQDPGLGLRLIYFSYDVKMKEKGDIPEGYSVSREKKERFSLILESASTNQTSMYLCASSPSGRGGTDTQYFGPGTRLTVL.

The chain is built from TRBV5-1 and TRBJ1-1; TRBD1 matches at 9 bases. There are 13 residues in the CDR3. Germline CDR1 reads SGHRS; CDR2 reads YFSETQ. V gave up 4 bases and J gave up 6 bases; unmatched junction bases: 4. The CDR3 loop reads CASSLDRGAEAFF. Here the CDR3 DNA reads TGCGCCAGCAGCCTGGACAGGGGTGCTGAAGCTTTCTTT.